A single sample gave rise to the 9 T cell receptor beta chains below, sequenced in a study of blood T cell repertoires in COVID-19. The protocol was immunoSEQ multiplex PCR, while the TCRdb copy is restricted to in-frame clones and leaves out a portion. The top ten clones hold approximately 16% of a sample with 90,000 to 130,000 clones, over 60% of them seen once. The sequenced sample was peripheral blood. These TCRs come from a woman aged 80 or over with active or convalescent COVID-19.

J is TRBJ2-5 and V is TRBV7-2; TRBD2 agrees at 12 bases. From germline, CDR1 is SGHTA and CDR2 FQGNSA. The CDR3 length is 16 residues. Losses at the gene ends were 3 bases for V and 2 bases for J; bases not matched to a gene: 4. The CDR3 here is CASSLTSGSGQETQYF. The DNA for the CDR3 is TGTGCCAGCAGCTTGACTAGCGGGAGTGGGCAAGAGACCCAGTACTTC.

This clone was counted once. V is TRBV5-1 and J is TRBJ2-1; 8 bases agree with TRBD2. Germline V gene data show CDR1 as SGHRS and CDR2 as YFSETQ. The ends lost 3 bases at V and 0 bases at J; junction bases unmatched: 8. The CDR3 contains 17 residues. This CDR3 is CASSSRTGTSSYNEQFF. The CDR3 DNA sequence: TGCGCCAGCAGCTCGCGGACCGGGACTAGCTCCTACAATGAGCAGTTCTTC.

The J gene is TRBJ2-5, the V gene TRBV3-1 (or the pseudogene TRBV3-2); possible D gene TRBD2, 5 bases. Germline V gene data show CDR1 as LGHDT and CDR2 as YNNKEL (reference sequence). CDR3 size: 14 residues. Trimming took off 1 base at V and 4 bases at J, with 10 bases between the two ends. The CDR3 nucleotides read TGTGCCAGCAGCCAAGCCACTAGGAGAGAGACCCAGTACTTC. Its translation: CASSQATRRETQYF.

J is TRBJ2-1 and V is TRBV24-1; 8 bases align to TRBD2. The CDR3 extends over 15 amino acids. Losses at the gene ends were 4 bases for V and 1 base for J; bases not matched to a gene: 2. From germline, CDR1 is KGHDR and CDR2 SFDVKD. This chain's CDR3 is CATSESGSSYNEQFF. CDR3 sequence (DNA): TGTGCCACCAGTGAGAGCGGGAGTTCCTACAATGAGCAGTTCTTC.

This sequence joins TRBV5-5 and TRBJ1-6; TRBD1 might be the D (5 bases). Germline CDR1 and CDR2: SGHKS and YYEKEE (reference sequence). V gave up 0 bases and J gave up 5 bases, with 12 bases separating them. There are 16 residues in the CDR3. The CDR3 sequence is CASSLGVTVNNSPLHF. The CDR3 DNA is TGTGCCAGCAGCTTGGGAGTGACAGTAAATAATTCACCCCTCCACTTT.

This chain links TRBV29-1 with TRBJ1-3, with TRBD1 identical over 8 bases. CDR3 size: 15 residues. Trimming cost V 4 bases and J 2 bases; bases outside gene matches: 7. Germline V gene data show CDR1 as SQVTM and CDR2 as ANQGSEA. As DNA, the CDR3 is TGCAGCGTTGCGCCCATACAGGGGGCTGGAAACACCATATATTTT. Its protein is CSVAPIQGAGNTIYF.

This clone was observed a few times. The same CDR3 can be traced to other DNA sequences in this sample. The rearrangement joins TRBV27 to TRBJ1-2, with 7 positions matching TRBD1. V lost 5 bases to trimming and J lost 4 bases; unmatched junction nucleotides: 7. CDR3 length: 14 amino acids. The germline gives CDR1 MNHEY, CDR2 SMNVEV (reference sequence). CDR3 sequence (DNA): TGTGCCAGCAGTCCGAGGACAGGAGCCTATGGCTACACCTTC. Translating it yields CASSPRTGAYGYTF.

V gene TRBV4-3 combines with J gene TRBJ2-1; 12 bases line up with TRBD2. V shed 0 bases and J 0 bases; nucleotides not matched to a gene: 12. This CDR3 has 21 amino acids. Germline CDR1 is LGHNA and CDR2 is YSLEER. The CDR3 here is CASSQDSGGTSGWSSYNEQFF. The CDR3 DNA is TGCGCCAGCAGCCAAGATTCGGGCGGGACTAGCGGGTGGAGCTCCTACAATGAGCAGTTCTTC.

This chain connects TRBV18 to TRBJ2-5; 7 bases agree with TRBD2. Germline V lookup: CDR1 KGHSH, CDR2 LQKENI. The J segment lost 4 bases and the V segment lost 3 bases, leaving 8 bases of the junction unmatched. This CDR3 has 15 residues. The CDR3: CASSPPEVAGETQYF. Here the CDR3 DNA reads TGTGCCAGCTCACCCCCGGAGGTAGCGGGAGAGACCCAGTACTTC.